This TCR beta chain was captured in a study of blood T cell repertoires in COVID-19. On the study more broadly: Samples taken during acute and convalescent COVID-19 were collected in the United States, Italy and Spain. T cells, B-cell-depleted T cells, or PBMCs supplied cDNA or gDNA.

Methods used by the authors: For nucleated cells, counts were estimated from reference gene primer amplification. Generated by immunoSEQ multiplex PCR, the TCRdb table keeps only in-frame clones and is missing some. That table furnishes V, J and clone size, whereas the DNA furnished D and trimming. The sample holds 110,000 or so clones, 70% to 90% seen once. Germline CDR1 reads KGHDR; CDR2 reads SFDVKD. The CDR3 covers 12 residues. The germline V and J ends were trimmed by 5 bases and 4 bases, with 7 bases remaining between them. The sequence was obtained from a woman in her 70s who had recovered from COVID-19. The sequenced sample was peripheral blood. V gene TRBV24-1 combines with J gene TRBJ1-2; no firm D call. The CDR3 sequence: CATSGGSYGYTF. In DNA form, the CDR3 reads TGTGCCACCAGTGGTGGGAGCTATGGCTACACCTTC.